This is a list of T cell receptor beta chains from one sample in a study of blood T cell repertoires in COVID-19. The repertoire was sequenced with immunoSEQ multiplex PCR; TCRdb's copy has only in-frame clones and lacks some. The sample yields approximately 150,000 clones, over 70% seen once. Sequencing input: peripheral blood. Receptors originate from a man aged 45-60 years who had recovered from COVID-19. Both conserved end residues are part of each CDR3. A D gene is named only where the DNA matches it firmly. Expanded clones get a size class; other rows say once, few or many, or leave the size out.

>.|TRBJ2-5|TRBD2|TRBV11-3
CASSLGRLAGIQETQYF
TGTGCCAGCAGCTTAGGTCGACTAGCGGGGATTCAAGAGACCCAGTACTTC
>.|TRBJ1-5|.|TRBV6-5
CASSYAGGNQPQHF
TGTGCCAGCAGTTACGCCGGGGGCAATCAGCCCCAGCATTTT
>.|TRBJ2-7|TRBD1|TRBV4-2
CASSQGQGDYEQYF
TGTGCCAGCAGCCAAGGACAGGGAGACTACGAGCAGTACTTC
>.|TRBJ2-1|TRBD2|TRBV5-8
CASSLVVTSGGWGNNEQFF
TGTGCCAGCAGCTTGGTTGTGACTAGCGGGGGTTGGGGAAACAATGAGCAGTTCTTC
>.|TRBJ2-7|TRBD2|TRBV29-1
CSVETSGGSYEQYF
TGCAGCGTTGAGACGAGCGGGGGATCCTACGAGCAGTACTTC
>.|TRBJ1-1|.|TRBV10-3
CAISESVHTNTEAFF
TGTGCCATCAGTGAGTCGGTACACACGAACACTGAAGCTTTCTTT
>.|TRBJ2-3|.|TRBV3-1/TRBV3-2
CASSQGPGQDTQYF
TGTGCCAGCAGCCAGGGGCCCGGCCAAGATACGCAGTATTTT
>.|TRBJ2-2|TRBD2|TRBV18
CASSRASGNTGELFF
TGTGCCAGCTCACGGGCTAGCGGGAACACCGGGGAGCTGTTTTTT
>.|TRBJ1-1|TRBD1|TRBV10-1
CATRTGDGEAFF
TGCGCCACCCGGACAGGGGATGGGGAAGCTTTCTTT
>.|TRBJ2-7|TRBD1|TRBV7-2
CASSLRGQGGREQYF
TGTGCCAGCAGCTTAAGGGGACAGGGCGGTCGCGAGCAGTACTTC
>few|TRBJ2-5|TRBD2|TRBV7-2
CASSLLRGGRFATQYF
TGTGCCAGCAGCTTACTGCGGGGGGGCCGGTTCGCGACCCAGTACTTC
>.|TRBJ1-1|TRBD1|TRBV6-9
CASSYLTGVNTEAFF
TGTGCCAGCAGTTATCTGACAGGGGTGAACACTGAAGCTTTCTTT
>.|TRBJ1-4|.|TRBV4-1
CASLNRPGATNEKLFF
TGCGCCAGCTTAAATCGTCCGGGGGCAACTAATGAAAAACTGTTTTTT
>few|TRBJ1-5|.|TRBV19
CASSSGTINQPQHF
TGTGCCAGTTCGTCCGGGACAATCAATCAGCCCCAGCATTTT
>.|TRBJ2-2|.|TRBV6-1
CASSETGTGELFF
TGTGCCAGCAGTGAGACAGGCACCGGGGAGCTGTTTTTT
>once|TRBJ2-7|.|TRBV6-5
CAGLDRFSYEQYF
TGTGCCGGACTCGACAGGTTCTCCTACGAGCAGTACTTC
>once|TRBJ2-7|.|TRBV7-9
CASRSGLSYEQYF
TGTGCCAGCAGATCAGGGTTGTCCTACGAGCAGTACTTC
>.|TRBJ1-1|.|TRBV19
CASSITRDNTEAFF
TGTGCCAGTAGTATTACCCGGGATAACACTGAAGCTTTCTTT
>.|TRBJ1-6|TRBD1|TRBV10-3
CAISDGERAGGSPLHF
TGTGCCATCAGTGATGGGGAGAGGGCAGGGGGTTCACCCCTCCACTTT
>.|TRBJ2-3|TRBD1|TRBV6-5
CASSPRTGELGTQYF
TGTGCCAGCAGTCCCAGGACAGGGGAACTCGGTACGCAGTATTTT
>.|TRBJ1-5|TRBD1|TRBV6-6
CASSYTGAMSNQPQHF
TGTGCCAGCAGTTATACAGGGGCCATGTCCAATCAGCCCCAGCATTTT
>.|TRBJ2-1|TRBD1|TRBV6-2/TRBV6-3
CASSFRTGRDEQFF
TGTGCCAGCAGTTTCCGGACAGGTAGGGATGAGCAGTTCTTC
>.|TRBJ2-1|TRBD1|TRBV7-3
CASSLRAGQAYNEQFF
TGTGCCAGCAGCTTACGCGCAGGACAGGCCTACAATGAGCAGTTCTTC
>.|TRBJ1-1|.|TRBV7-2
CASSSVLNTEAFF
TGTGCCAGCAGCTCGGTTTTGAACACTGAAGCTTTCTTT
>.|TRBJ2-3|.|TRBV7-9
CASSPRPSLGTDTQYF
TGTGCCAGCAGCCCACGCCCTAGTCTAGGCACAGATACGCAGTATTTT
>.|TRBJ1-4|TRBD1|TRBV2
CASNTGGRGEKLFF
TGTGCCAGCAATACAGGGGGCAGGGGTGAAAAACTGTTTTTT